Below, one T cell receptor beta chain is given with its context. TCRdb's table, derived via immunoSEQ multiplex PCR, lists solely in-frame clones and lacks some. The table includes 60,000 to 95,000 clones, about nine tenths detected once. This entry belongs to a study of OX40 agonist ivuxolimab in advanced cancers. Study information: In this trial design, patients received ivuxolimab intravenously at 0.01 to 10 mg/kg every 2 weeks.

Germline V gives CDR1 LNHDA, CDR2 SQIVND (reference sequence). This CDR3 spans 14 amino acids. V gave up 8 bases and J gave up 0 bases, with 11 bases separating them. Sequenced material: CD4+ or CD8+ T cells sorted from blood, taken in a trial of the OX40 agonist ivuxolimab. The chain combines TRBV19 with TRBJ1-3, with unresolved D. The receptor was isolated from an adult with an advanced solid tumor such as melanoma, head and neck, liver or kidney cancer. CDR3 loop: CASGASPSGNTIYF. The CDR3 nucleotides read TGTGCCAGTGGAGCCAGTCCCTCTGGAAACACCATATATTTT.